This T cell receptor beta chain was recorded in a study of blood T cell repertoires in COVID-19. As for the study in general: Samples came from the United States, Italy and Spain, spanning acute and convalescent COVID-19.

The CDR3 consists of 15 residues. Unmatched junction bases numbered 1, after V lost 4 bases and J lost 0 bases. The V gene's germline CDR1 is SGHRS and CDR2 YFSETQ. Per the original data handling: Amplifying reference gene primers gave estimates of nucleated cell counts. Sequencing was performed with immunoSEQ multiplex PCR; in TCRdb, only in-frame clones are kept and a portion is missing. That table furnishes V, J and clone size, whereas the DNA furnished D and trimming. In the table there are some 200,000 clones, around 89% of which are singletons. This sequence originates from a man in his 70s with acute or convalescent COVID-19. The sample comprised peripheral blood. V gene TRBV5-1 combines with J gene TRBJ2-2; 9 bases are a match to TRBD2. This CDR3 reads CASSAGGPNTGELFF. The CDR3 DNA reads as TGCGCCAGCAGCGCGGGAGGGCCGAACACCGGGGAGCTGTTTTTT.